This is a list of T cell receptor beta chains from one sample in a study of T cell responses to AZD1222 COVID-19 vaccine. The repertoire was sequenced with immunoSEQ multiplex PCR; TCRdb's copy has only in-frame clones and lacks some. The sample includes approximately 140,000 clones, over 90% seen only once; the top ten take 5.4%. Sequenced material: peripheral blood, taken on day 0 of AZD1222 vaccination. Receptor source: an adult in good health. Both conserved end residues are part of each CDR3. The order of the fields is V gene, clone size, J gene, D gene, CDR3 DNA, CDR3 protein. The D gene is left open where the match is weak. Only part of the rows carry a size: once, few, many, or a class if the clone is expanded.

TRBV7-9,.,TRBJ1-1,.,TGTGCCAGCAGCTTAGGGTTCGGCAGGAACACTGAAGCTTTCTTT,CASSLGFGRNTEAFF
TRBV19,once,TRBJ1-5,.,TGTGCCAGTAGTGCCGAAGGGTGGGGGCAGCCCCAGCATTTT,CASSAEGWGQPQHF
TRBV10-3,.,TRBJ2-7,TRBD2,TGTGCCATCTGGGAGGGCCTAACCTACGAGCAGTACTTC,CAIWEGLTYEQYF
TRBV19,.,TRBJ2-7,.,TGTGCCAGTAGTATTGCGCGGGGCTACGAGCAGTACTTC,CASSIARGYEQYF
TRBV30,.,TRBJ1-5,.,TGTGCCTGGAGTAAGTATAGCAATCAGCCCCAGCATTTT,CAWSKYSNQPQHF
TRBV9,.,TRBJ1-2,.,TGTGCCAGCAGCGTAGGATCTCAGGCGGATGGCTACACCTTC,CASSVGSQADGYTF
TRBV11-2,.,TRBJ2-7,TRBD1,TGTGCCAGCAGCTTACCATTAGTCGGGACAGGGACCCACGAGCAGTACTTC,CASSLPLVGTGTHEQYF
TRBV7-2,.,TRBJ1-2,TRBD1,TGTGCCAGCAGCCCTAGGACAGGCGACTATGGCTACACCTTC,CASSPRTGDYGYTF
TRBV11-2,.,TRBJ1-4,.,TGTGCCAGCAGCTCATCGGGCCAGCCTAATGAAAAACTGTTTTTT,CASSSSGQPNEKLFF
TRBV2,.,TRBJ2-7,TRBD1,TGTGCCAGCAGGGGGACAGGGGCCTACGAGCAGTACTTC,CASRGTGAYEQYF
TRBV9,once,TRBJ2-3,TRBD2,TGTGCCAGCAGCGTAGCTGAAGCGGGGCTCACAGATACGCAGTATTTT,CASSVAEAGLTDTQYF
TRBV2,.,TRBJ1-4,.,TGTGCCAGCAGTTTTCAGGACTACAATGAAAAACTGTTTTTT,CASSFQDYNEKLFF
TRBV7-8,.,TRBJ1-2,TRBD1,TGTGCCAGCAGCTTAGGGACAGGGGCTAACTATGGCTACACCTTC,CASSLGTGANYGYTF
TRBV3-1/TRBV3-2,.,TRBJ1-1,.,TGTGCCAGCAGCCAGGGTTACACTGAAGCTTTCTTT,CASSQGYTEAFF
TRBV7-2,.,TRBJ2-5,.,TGTGCCAGCAGCCCCGGGCGGGTGACCCAGTACTTC,CASSPGRVTQYF
TRBV12-3/TRBV12-4,.,TRBJ2-7,.,TGTGCCAGCACCAGACAGGTGGGCGAGCAGTACTTC,CASTRQVGEQYF
TRBV10-3,.,TRBJ1-1,TRBD1,TGTGCCATCAGTGGATACAGGGGCGAACTCCCTGAAGCTTTCTTT,CAISGYRGELPEAFF
TRBV11-1,.,TRBJ2-7,.,TGTGCCAGCAGCGAGTCCTACGAGCAGTACTTC,CASSESYEQYF
TRBV30,.,TRBJ1-6,.,TGTGCCTGGAGTGTGCAGGGAGGGAAGTCAGGTTCACCCCTCCACTTT,CAWSVQGGKSGSPLHF
TRBV6-5,.,TRBJ1-3,.,TGTGCCAGCAGGTTCACTGGAAACACCATATATTTT,CASRFTGNTIYF
TRBV19,.,TRBJ2-5,.,TGTGCCAGTAGTACCTCTAGCGTGAGGGAGACCCAGTACTTC,CASSTSSVRETQYF
TRBV30,.,TRBJ1-4,TRBD1,TGTGCCTTCCGGACAGGGAGGTACGAAAAACTGTTTTTT,CAFRTGRYEKLFF
TRBV2,.,TRBJ2-1,TRBD2,TGTGCCAGCGGGCTAGCGGGAGGGAATACTGAGCAGTTCTTC,CASGLAGGNTEQFF
TRBV19,few,TRBJ1-1,.,TGTGCCAGTAGTATAGTAGAGGGAGCCAGAGACACTGAAGCTTTCTTT,CASSIVEGARDTEAFF
TRBV5-4,.,TRBJ1-2,TRBD1,TGTGCCAGCAGCTTTGGGGACAGATCTAACTATGGCTACACCTTC,CASSFGDRSNYGYTF
TRBV6-5,.,TRBJ2-7,TRBD1,TGTGCCAGCAGTTACATTGCAGGGGGCGACGAGCAGTACTTC,CASSYIAGGDEQYF
TRBV6-2/TRBV6-3,once,TRBJ1-5,TRBD1,TGTGCCAGCAGTTACGACAGGGGAGGCCAGCCCCAGCATTTT,CASSYDRGGQPQHF
TRBV27,.,TRBJ2-7,TRBD2,TGTGCCAGCAGTCCTAGGGGACTAGCGGGAGGTGTCTACGAGCAGTACTTC,CASSPRGLAGGVYEQYF
TRBV6-5,.,TRBJ1-1,.,TGTGCCAGCCAAGATGGCCCTGAAGCTTTCTTT,CASQDGPEAFF
TRBV5-4,.,TRBJ2-1,TRBD2,TGTGCCAGCAGCTCGCCCTCAGGGAGGGGCAATGAGCAGTTCTTC,CASSSPSGRGNEQFF
TRBV3-1/TRBV3-2,.,TRBJ1-2,.,TGTGCCAGCAGGGGGGTAGGCAGAGCTAACTATGGCTACACCTTC,CASRGVGRANYGYTF
TRBV3-1/TRBV3-2,.,TRBJ2-7,.,TGTGCCAGCAGCCCCCGATGGGCGGGAAACTACTACGAGCAGTACTTC,CASSPRWAGNYYEQYF
TRBV6-5,.,TRBJ1-3,.,TGTGCCAGCAGTTACTCGGGTGACGGAAACACCATATATTTT,CASSYSGDGNTIYF
TRBV9,.,TRBJ2-5,TRBD2,TGTGCCAGCAGCGTAGAACTTACGGGGGGGTCTGAGACCCAGTACTTC,CASSVELTGGSETQYF
TRBV5-4,once,TRBJ2-1,.,TGTGCCAGCAGCTCGGACGTCAATGAGCAGTTCTTC,CASSSDVNEQFF
TRBV28,.,TRBJ1-2,.,TGTGCCAGCACCTCGCTCGCAGAGGGCTATGGCTACACCTTC,CASTSLAEGYGYTF
TRBV27,.,TRBJ1-2,.,TGTGCCAGCAGTTTTCGGCAGGGGCATGGCTACACCTTC,CASSFRQGHGYTF